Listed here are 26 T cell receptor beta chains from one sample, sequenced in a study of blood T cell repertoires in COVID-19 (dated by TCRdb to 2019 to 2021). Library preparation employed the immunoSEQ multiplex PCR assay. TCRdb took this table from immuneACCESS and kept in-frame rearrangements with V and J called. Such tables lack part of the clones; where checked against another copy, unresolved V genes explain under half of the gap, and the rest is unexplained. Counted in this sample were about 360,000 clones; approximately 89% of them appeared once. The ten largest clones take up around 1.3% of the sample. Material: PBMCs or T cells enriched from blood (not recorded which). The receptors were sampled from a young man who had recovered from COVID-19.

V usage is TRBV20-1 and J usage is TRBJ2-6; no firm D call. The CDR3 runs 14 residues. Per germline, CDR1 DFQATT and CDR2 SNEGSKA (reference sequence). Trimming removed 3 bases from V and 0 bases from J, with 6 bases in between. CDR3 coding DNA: TGCAGTGCTAGTGCTTACTCTGGGGCCAACGTCCTGACTTTC. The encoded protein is CSASAYSGANVLTF.

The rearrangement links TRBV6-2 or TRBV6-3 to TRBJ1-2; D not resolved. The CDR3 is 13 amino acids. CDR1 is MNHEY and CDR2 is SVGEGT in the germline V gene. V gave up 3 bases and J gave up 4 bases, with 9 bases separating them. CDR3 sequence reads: CASSYNRVYGYTF. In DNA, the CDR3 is TGTGCCAGCAGTTATAACCGGGTCTATGGCTACACCTTC.

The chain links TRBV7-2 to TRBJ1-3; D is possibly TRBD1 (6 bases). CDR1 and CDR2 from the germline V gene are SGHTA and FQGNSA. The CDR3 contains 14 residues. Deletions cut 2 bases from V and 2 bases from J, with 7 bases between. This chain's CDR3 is CASSLKGAGNTIYF. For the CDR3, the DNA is TGTGCCAGCAGCTTAAAGGGGGCTGGAAACACCATATATTTT. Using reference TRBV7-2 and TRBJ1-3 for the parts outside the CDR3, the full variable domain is GAGVSQSPSNKVTEKGKDVELRCDPISGHTALYWYRQSLGQGLEFLIYFQGNSAPDKSGLPSDRFSAERTGGSVSTLTIQRTQQEDSAVYLCASSLKGAGNTIYFGEGSWLTVV.

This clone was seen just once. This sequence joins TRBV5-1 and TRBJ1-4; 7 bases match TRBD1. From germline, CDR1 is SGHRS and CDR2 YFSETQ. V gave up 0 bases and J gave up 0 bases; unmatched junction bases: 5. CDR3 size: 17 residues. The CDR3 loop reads CASSLAGTAATNEKLFF. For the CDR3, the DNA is TGCGCCAGCAGCTTGGCCGGGACAGCTGCAACTAATGAAAAACTGTTTTTT.

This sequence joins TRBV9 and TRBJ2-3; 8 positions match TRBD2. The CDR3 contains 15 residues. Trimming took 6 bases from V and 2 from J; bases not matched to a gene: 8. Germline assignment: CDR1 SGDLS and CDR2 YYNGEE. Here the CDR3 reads CASTKRGPTTDTQYF. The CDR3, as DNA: TGTGCCAGCACGAAGCGGGGGCCTACCACAGATACGCAGTATTTT.

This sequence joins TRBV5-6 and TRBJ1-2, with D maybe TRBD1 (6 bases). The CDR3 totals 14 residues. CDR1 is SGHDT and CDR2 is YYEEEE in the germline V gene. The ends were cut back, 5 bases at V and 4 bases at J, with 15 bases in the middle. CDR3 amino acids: CASRRRTETYGYTF. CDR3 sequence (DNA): TGTGCCAGCAGGCGGAGGACAGAGACCTATGGCTACACCTTC.

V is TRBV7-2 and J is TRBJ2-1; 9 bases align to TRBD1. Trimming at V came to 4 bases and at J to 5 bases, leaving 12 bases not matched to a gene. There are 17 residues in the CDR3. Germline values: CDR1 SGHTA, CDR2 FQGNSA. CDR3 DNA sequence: TGTGCCAGCAGCTCAACAGGGGGCATCATTCGACACAATGAGCAGTTCTTC. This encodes CASSSTGGIIRHNEQFF.

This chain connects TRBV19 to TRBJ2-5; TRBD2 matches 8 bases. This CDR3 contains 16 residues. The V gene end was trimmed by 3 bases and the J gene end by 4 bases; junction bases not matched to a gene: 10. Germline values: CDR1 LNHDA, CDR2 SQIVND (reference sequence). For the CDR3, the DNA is TGTGCCAGTAGTATTTCTGCGGGGGGAGGAGGAGAGACCCAGTACTTC. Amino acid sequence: CASSISAGGGGETQYF.

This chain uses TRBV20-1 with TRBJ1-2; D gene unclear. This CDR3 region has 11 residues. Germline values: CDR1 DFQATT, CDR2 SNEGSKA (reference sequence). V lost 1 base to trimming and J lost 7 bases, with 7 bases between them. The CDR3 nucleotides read TGCAGTGCTAGAGCTATCCGTGGCTACACCTTC. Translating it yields CSARAIRGYTF.

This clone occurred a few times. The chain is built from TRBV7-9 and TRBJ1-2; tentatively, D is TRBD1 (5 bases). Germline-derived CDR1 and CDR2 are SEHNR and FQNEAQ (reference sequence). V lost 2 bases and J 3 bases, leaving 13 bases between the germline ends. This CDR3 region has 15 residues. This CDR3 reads CASSLLRDSHYGYTF. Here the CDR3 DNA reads TGTGCCAGCAGCTTACTGCGAGACAGCCACTATGGCTACACCTTC.

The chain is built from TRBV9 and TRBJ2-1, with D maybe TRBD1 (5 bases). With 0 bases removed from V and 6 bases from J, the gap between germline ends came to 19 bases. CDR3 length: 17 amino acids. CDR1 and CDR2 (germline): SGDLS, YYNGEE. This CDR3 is CASSVAGGRAGFNEQFF. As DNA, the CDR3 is TGTGCCAGCAGCGTAGCTGGTGGCAGGGCTGGTTTCAATGAGCAGTTCTTC.

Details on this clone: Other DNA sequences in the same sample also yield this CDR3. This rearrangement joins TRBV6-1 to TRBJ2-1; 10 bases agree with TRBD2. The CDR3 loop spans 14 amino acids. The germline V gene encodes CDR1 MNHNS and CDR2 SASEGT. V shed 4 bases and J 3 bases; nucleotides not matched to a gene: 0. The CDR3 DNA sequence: TGTGCCAGCAGTGTAGCGGGGGGCTACAATGAGCAGTTCTTC. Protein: CASSVAGGYNEQFF.

The CDR3 coding sequence is TGTGCCAGCAGCCCTTCGACAGGTCGAGCTGAAGCTTTCTTT. It encodes CASSPSTGRAEAFF. The V gene is TRBV11-2, the J gene TRBJ1-1; possibly TRBD1 for D (6 bases). CDR1 is SGHAT, CDR2 FQNNGV, per germline. The CDR3 sequence is 14 residues long. Trimming took 5 bases from V and 6 from J, leaving 16 bases between them.

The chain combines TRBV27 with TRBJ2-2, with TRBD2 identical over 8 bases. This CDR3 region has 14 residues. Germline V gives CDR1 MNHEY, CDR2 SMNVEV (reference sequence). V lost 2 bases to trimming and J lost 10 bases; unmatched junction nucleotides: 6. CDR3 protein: CASSLAGGEEELFF. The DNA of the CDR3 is TGTGCCAGCAGTTTAGCGGGAGGAGAGGAGGAGCTGTTTTTT.

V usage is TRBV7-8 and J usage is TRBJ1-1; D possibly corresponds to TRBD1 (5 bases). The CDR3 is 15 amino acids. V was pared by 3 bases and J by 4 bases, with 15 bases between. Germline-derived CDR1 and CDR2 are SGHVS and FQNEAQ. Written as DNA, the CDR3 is TGTGCCAGCAGCTTCTCCGGGGCCGGGGGCACTGAAGCTTTCTTT. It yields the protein CASSFSGAGGTEAFF.

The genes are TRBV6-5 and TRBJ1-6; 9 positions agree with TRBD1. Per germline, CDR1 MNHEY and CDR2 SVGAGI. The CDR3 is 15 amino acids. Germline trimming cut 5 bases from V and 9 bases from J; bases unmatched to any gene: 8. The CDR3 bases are TGTGCCAGCAGTCGACAGGGGGACGTGGGTTCACCCCTCCACTTT. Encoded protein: CASSRQGDVGSPLHF.

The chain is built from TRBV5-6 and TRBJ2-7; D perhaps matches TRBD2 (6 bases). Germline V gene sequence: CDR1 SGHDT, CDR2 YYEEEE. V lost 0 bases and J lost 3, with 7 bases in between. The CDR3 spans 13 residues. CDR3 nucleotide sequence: TGTGCCAGCAGCTTGGGGGGACTCTACGAGCAGTACTTC. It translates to CASSLGGLYEQYF.

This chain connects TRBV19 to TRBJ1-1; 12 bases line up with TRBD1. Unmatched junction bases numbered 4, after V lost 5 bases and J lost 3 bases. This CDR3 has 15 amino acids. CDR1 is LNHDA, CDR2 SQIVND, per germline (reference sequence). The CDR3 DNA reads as TGTGCCAGTAGTCTCGGGACAGGGGGCTACACTGAAGCTTTCTTT. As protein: CASSLGTGGYTEAFF.

CDR3 DNA sequence: TGTGCCAGCAGTTACGAGCGGGGGTACGAGCAGTACTTC. It specifies CASSYERGYEQYF. The genes are TRBV6-5 and TRBJ2-7, with TRBD2 identical over 8 bases. V shed 2 bases, J shed 4 bases, and the junction held 1 base outside the gene matches. Germline CDR1 is MNHEY and CDR2 is SVGAGI. The CDR3 covers 13 residues.

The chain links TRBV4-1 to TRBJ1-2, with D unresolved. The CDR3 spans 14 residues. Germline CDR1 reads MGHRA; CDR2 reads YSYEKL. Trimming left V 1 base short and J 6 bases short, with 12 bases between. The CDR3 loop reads CASSQVEGRNGYTF. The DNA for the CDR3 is TGCGCCAGCAGCCAAGTCGAGGGTAGGAATGGCTACACCTTC.

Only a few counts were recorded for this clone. In DNA form, the CDR3 reads TGTGCCAGCAGTTCACGACAGGCCGGGGCCTACGAGCAGTACTTC. Encoded protein: CASSSRQAGAYEQYF. The rearrangement links TRBV7-9 to TRBJ2-7, with D possibly matching TRBD1 (6 bases). Per the germline V gene, CDR1 is SEHNR and CDR2 is FQNEAQ (reference sequence). The V end lost 6 bases, the J end lost 2 bases, and 17 bases lay between the germline ends. The CDR3 has 15 amino acids.

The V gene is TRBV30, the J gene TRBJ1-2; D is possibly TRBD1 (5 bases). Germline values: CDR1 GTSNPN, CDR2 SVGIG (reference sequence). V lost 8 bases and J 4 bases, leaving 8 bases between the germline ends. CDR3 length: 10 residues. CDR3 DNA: TGTGCCGGACACCTCTATGGCTACACCTTC. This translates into CAGHLYGYTF.

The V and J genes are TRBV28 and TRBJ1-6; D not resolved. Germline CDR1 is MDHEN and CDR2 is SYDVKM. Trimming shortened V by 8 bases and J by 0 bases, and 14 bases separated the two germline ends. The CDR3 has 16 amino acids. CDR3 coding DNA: TGTGCCAGCTCTTCCGACCGGAGCTCCTATAATTCACCCCTCCACTTT. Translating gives CASSSDRSSYNSPLHF.

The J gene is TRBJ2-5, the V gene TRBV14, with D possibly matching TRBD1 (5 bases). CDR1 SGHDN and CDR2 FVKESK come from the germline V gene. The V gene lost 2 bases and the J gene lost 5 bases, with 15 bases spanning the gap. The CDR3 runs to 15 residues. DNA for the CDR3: TGTGCCAGCAGCCAAACTCAGACAGTTTTCGAGACCCAGTACTTC. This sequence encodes CASSQTQTVFETQYF.

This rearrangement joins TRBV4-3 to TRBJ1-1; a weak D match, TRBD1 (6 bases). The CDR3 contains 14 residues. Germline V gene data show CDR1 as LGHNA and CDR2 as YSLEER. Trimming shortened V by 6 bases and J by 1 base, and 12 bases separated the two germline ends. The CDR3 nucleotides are TGCGCCAGCAGTTGGGGGGGCGGGAACACTGAAGCTTTCTTT. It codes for CASSWGGGNTEAFF.

In DNA form, the CDR3 reads TGTGCCAGCAGCCTACGGACAGTAGGCACCTACGAGCAGTACTTC. Its translation: CASSLRTVGTYEQYF. The chain combines TRBV3-1 (or the pseudogene TRBV3-2) with TRBJ2-7; maybe TRBD1 (6 bases). Germline V lookup: CDR1 LGHDT, CDR2 YNNKEL (reference sequence). Trimming stripped 4 bases from V and 2 bases from J, with 15 bases between. This CDR3 spans 15 amino acids.